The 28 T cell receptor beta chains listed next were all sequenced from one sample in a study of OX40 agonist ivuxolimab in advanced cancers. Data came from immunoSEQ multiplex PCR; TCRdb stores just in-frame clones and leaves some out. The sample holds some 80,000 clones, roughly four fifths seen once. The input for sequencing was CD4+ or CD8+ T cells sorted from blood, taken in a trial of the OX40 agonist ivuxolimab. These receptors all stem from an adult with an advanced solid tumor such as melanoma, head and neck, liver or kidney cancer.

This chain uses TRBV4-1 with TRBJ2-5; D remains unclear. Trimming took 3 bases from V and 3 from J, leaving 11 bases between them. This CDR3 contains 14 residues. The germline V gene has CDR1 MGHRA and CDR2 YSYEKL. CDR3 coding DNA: TGCGCCAGCAGCCAGAACGAGCGAAAAGAGACCCAGTACTTC. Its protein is CASSQNERKETQYF.

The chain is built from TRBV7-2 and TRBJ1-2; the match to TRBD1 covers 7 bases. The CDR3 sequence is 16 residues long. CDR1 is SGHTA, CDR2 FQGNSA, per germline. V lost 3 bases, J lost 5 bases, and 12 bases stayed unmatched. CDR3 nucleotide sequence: TGTGCCAGCAGCTTCACAGGGGTAAAGGAAGGGTATGGCTACACCTTC. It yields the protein CASSFTGVKEGYGYTF.

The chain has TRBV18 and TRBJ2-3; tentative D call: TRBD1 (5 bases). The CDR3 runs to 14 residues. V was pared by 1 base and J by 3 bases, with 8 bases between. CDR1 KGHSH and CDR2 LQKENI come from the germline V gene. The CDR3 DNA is TGTGCCAGCTCACCACAAAGGGGTACAGATACGCAGTATTTT. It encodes CASSPQRGTDTQYF.

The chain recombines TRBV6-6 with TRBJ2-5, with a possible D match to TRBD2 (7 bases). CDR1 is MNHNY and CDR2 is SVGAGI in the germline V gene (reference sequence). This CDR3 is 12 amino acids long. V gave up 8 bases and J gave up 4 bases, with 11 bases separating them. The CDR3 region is CASGGAGETQYF. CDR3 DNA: TGTGCCAGCGGGGGGGCAGGAGAGACCCAGTACTTC.

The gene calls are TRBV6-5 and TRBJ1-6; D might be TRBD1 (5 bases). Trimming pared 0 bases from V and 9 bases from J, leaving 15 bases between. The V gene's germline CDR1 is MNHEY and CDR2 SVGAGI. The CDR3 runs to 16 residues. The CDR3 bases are TGTGCCAGCAGTTACTCCGGGACTGCTAACAGTTCACCCCTCCACTTT. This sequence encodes CASSYSGTANSSPLHF.

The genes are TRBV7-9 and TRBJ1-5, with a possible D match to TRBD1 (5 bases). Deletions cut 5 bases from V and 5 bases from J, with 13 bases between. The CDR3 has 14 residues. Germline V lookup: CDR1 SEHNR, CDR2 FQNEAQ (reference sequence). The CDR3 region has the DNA TGTGCCAGCAGCGAGGGGTCAGGATATCAGCCCCAGCATTTT. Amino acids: CASSEGSGYQPQHF.

This CDR3 is CASSLAAAQETQYF. In nucleotides, the CDR3 is TGTGCCAGCAGCTTGGCGGCGGCCCAAGAGACCCAGTACTTC. V usage is TRBV5-4 and J usage is TRBJ2-5; no firm D call. Per germline, CDR1 SGHNT and CDR2 YYREEE (reference sequence). Trimming stripped 0 bases from V and 1 base from J, with 7 bases between. This CDR3 has 14 amino acids.

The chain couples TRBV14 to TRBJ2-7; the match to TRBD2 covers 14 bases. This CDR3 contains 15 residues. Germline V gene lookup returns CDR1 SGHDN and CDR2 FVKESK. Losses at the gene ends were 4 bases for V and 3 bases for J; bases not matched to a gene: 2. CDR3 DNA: TGTGCCAGCAGCCCGGGACTAGCGGGAGACTACGAGCAGTACTTC. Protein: CASSPGLAGDYEQYF.

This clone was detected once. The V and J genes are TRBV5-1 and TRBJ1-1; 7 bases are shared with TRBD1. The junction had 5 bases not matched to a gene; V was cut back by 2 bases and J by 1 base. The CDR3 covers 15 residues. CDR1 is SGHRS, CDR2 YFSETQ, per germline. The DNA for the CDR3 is TGCGCCAGCAGCTTAACCGGGACAGCGAACACTGAAGCTTTCTTT. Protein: CASSLTGTANTEAFF.

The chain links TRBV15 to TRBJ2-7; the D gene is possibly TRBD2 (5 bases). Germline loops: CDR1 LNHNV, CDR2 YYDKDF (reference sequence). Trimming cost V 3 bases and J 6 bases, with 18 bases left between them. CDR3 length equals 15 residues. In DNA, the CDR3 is TGTGCCACCAGCAGGTGGGCCGGGGAATTAGGCGAGCAGTACTTC. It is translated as CATSRWAGELGEQYF.

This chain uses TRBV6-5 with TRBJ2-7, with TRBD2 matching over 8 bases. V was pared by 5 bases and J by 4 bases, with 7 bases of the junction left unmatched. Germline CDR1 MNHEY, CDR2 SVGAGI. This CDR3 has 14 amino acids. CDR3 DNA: TGTGCCAGCAGTCATCCGAGCGGGAGTTACGAGCAGTACTTC. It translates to CASSHPSGSYEQYF.

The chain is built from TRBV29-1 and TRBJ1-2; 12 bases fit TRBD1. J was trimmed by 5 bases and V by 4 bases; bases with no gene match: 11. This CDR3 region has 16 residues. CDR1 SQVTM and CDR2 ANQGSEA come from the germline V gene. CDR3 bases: TGCAGCGTTGGGGGAGCGGGACAGGGGGCTGTTTATGGCTACACCTTC. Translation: CSVGGAGQGAVYGYTF. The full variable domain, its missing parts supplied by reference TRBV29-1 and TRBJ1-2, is SAVISQKPSRDICQRGTSLTIQCQVDSQVTMMFWYRQQPGQSLTLIATANQGSEATYESGFVIDKFPISRPNLTFSTLTVSNMSPEDSSIYLCSVGGAGQGAVYGYTFGSGTRLTVV.

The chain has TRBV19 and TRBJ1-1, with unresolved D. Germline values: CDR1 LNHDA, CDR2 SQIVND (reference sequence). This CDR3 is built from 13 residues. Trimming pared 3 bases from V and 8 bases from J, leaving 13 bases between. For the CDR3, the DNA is TGTGCCAGTAGTATGAGGGAAGGCAGAGAAGCTTTCTTT. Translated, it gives CASSMREGREAFF.

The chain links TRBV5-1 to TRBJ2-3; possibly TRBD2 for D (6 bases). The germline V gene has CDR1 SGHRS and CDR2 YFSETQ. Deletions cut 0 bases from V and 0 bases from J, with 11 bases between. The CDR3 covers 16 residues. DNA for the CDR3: TGCGCCAGCAGCTTGGCCTTGACTAGTAGCACAGATACGCAGTATTTT. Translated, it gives CASSLALTSSTDTQYF. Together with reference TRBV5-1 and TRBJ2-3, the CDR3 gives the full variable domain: KAGVTQTPRYLIKTRGQQVTLSCSPISGHRSVSWYQQTPGQGLQFLFEYFSETQRNKGNFPGRFSGRQFSNSRSEMNVSTLELGDSALYLCASSLALTSSTDTQYFGPGTRLTVL.

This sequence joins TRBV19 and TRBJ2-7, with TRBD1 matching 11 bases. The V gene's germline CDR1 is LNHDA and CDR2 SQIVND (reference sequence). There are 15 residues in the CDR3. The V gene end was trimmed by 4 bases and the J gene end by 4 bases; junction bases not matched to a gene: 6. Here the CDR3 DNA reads TGTGCCAGTAGTACAGGACAGGGGGCTTGGTACGAGCAGTACTTC. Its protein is CASSTGQGAWYEQYF.

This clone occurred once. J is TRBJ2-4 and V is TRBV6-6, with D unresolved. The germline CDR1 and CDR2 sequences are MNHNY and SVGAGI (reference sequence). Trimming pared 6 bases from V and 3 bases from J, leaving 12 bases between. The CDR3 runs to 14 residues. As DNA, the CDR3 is TGTGCCAGCAGATTGGGTGTAAACAAAAACATTCAGTACTTC. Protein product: CASRLGVNKNIQYF.

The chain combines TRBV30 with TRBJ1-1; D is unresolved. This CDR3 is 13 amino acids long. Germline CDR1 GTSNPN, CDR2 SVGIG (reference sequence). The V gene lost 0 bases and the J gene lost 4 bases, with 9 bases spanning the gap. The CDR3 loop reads CAWSVSRATEAFF. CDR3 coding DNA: TGTGCCTGGAGTGTGTCTAGGGCCACTGAAGCTTTCTTT.

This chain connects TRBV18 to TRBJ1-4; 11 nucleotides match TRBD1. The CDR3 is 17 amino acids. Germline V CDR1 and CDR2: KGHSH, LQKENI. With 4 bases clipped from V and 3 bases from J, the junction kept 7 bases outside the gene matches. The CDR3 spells CASSQRTGGSANEKLFF. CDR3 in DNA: TGTGCCAGCTCACAACGGACAGGGGGCTCGGCTAATGAAAAACTGTTTTTT.

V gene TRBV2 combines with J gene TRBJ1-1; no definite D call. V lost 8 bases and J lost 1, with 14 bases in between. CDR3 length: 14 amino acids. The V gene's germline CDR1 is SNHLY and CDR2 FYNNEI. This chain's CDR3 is CASSSVGRNTEAFF. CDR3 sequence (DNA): TGTGCCAGCTCTTCGGTGGGGAGGAACACTGAAGCTTTCTTT.

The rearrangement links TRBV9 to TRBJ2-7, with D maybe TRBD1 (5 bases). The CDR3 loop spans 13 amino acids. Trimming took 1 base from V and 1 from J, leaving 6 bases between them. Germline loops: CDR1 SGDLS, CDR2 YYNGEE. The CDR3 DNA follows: TGTGCCAGCAGCGTACAGGGTTCCTACGAGCAGTACTTC. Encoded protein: CASSVQGSYEQYF.

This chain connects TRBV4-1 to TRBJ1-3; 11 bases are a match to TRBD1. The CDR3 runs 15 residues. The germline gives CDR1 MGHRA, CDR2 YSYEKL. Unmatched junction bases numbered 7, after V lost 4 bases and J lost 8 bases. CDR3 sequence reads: CASSLGQGAGYTIYF. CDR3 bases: TGCGCCAGCAGCCTCGGACAGGGGGCAGGATACACCATATATTTT.

The CDR3 region is CASSVRWGDEQYF. In nucleotides, the CDR3 is TGCGCCAGCAGTGTAAGGTGGGGCGACGAGCAGTACTTC. The genes are TRBV5-1 and TRBJ2-7; D may be TRBD1 (5 bases). The CDR3 totals 13 residues. Trimming took off 5 bases at V and 5 bases at J, with 14 bases between the two ends. The germline V gene encodes CDR1 SGHRS and CDR2 YFSETQ.

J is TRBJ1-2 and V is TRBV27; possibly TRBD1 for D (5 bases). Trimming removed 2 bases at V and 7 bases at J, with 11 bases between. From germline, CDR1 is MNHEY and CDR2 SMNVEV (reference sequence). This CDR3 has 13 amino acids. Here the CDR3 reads CASSLIGGGGYTF. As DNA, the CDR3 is TGTGCCAGCAGTTTAATTGGGGGTGGTGGCTACACCTTC.

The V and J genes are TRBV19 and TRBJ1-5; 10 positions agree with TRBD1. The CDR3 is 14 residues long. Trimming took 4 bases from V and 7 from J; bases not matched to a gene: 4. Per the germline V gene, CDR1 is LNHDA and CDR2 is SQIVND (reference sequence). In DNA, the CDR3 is TGTGCCAGTAGTACCCCGGACAGGGGGCAGCCCCAGCATTTT. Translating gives CASSTPDRGQPQHF.

The CDR3 DNA sequence: TGTGCCAGCAGTACGAAACCGGGACAGGGAATGAACACTGAAGCTTTCTTT. Encoded protein: CASSTKPGQGMNTEAFF. V gene TRBV7-9 combines with J gene TRBJ1-1; 9 bases align to TRBD1. Per germline, CDR1 SEHNR and CDR2 FQNEAQ (reference sequence). The CDR3 has 17 residues. Trimming took 6 bases from V and 0 from J; bases not matched to a gene: 11.

CDR3 in DNA: TGTGCCAGCAGCTTAGAGCTAGCGGGGGCCTACGAGCAGTACTTC. Its protein is CASSLELAGAYEQYF. The rearrangement uses TRBV11-2 and TRBJ2-7; 10 bases are a match to TRBD2. This CDR3 region has 15 residues. J was trimmed by 2 bases and V by 0 bases; bases with no gene match: 1. CDR1 and CDR2 (germline): SGHAT, FQNNGV.

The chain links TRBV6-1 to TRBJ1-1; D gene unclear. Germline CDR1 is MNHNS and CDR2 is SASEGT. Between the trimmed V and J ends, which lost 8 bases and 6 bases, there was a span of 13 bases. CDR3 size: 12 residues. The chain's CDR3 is CASGVKVAEAFF. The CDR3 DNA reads TGTGCCAGCGGGGTAAAGGTTGCTGAAGCTTTCTTT.

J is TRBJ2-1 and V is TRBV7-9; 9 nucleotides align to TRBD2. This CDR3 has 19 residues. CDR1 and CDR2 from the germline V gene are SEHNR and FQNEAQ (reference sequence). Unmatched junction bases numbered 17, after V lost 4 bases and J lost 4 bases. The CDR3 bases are TGTGCCAGCAGCTCTCCAACCGGAGCGGGGGGTTTGGTTTACAATGAGCAGTTCTTC. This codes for CASSSPTGAGGLVYNEQFF.